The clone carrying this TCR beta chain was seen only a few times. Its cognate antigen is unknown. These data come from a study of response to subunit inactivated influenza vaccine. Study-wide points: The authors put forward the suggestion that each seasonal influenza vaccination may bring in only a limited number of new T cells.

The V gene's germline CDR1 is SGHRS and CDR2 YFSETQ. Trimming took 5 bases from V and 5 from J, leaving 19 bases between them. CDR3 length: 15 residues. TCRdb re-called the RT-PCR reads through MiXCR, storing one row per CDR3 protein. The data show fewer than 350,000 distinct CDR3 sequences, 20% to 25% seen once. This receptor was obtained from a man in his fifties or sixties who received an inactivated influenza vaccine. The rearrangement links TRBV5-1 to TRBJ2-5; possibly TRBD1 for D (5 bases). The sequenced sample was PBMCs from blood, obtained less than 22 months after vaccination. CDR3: CASSSNWGSGETQYF. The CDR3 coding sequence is TGCGCCAGCAGTTCCAATTGGGGCTCGGGTGAGACCCAGTACTTC.